Following are 30 T cell receptor beta chains from one sample sequenced in a study of blood T cell repertoires in COVID-19. The data were produced by immunoSEQ multiplex PCR, yet TCRdb's version contains in-frame clones alone and is incomplete. Among 270,000 or so clones listed, under 95% were seen once. Sample: PBMCs or T cells enriched from blood (not recorded which). Source of these receptors: a woman between 40 and 50 years old with acute COVID-19.

This chain joins TRBV10-3 and TRBJ2-3, with 7 bases lining up with TRBD2. With 0 bases clipped from V and 9 bases from J, the junction kept 0 bases outside the gene matches. The CDR3 runs 12 residues. CDR1 ENHRY and CDR2 SYGVKD come from the germline V gene. The DNA for the CDR3 is TGTGCCATCAGTGAGTCGGGGGGGACGCAGTATTTT. Translating it yields CAISESGGTQYF.

The chain joins TRBV7-2 to TRBJ2-7; no definite D call. V was pared by 1 base and J by 1 base, with 8 bases between. This CDR3 spans 14 amino acids. CDR1 is SGHTA, CDR2 FQGNSA, per germline. The CDR3 is CASSLGALSYEQYF. CDR3 DNA: TGTGCCAGCAGCTTAGGGGCGTTATCCTACGAGCAGTACTTC.

The chain carries TRBV11-2 and TRBJ2-5; 14 bases are shared with TRBD2. V lost 4 bases to trimming and J lost 4 bases; unmatched junction nucleotides: 5. Germline-derived CDR1 and CDR2 are SGHAT and FQNNGV. CDR3 size: 16 residues. The CDR3 is CASSYGTSGSRETQYF. CDR3 DNA sequence: TGTGCCAGCAGCTACGGGACTAGCGGGAGTCGAGAGACCCAGTACTTC.

The genes are TRBV28 and TRBJ1-2, with D hard to call. With 6 bases removed from V and 0 bases from J, the gap between germline ends came to 8 bases. The CDR3 extends over 13 amino acids. The germline CDR1 and CDR2 sequences are MDHEN and SYDVKM. In nucleotides, the CDR3 is TGTGCCAGCAGCCCTTCCGCTAACTATGGCTACACCTTC. This translates into CASSPSANYGYTF.

This clone was counted a single time. V usage is TRBV7-2 and J usage is TRBJ2-5, with 7 bases fitting TRBD1. The V segment lost 4 bases and the J segment 1 base; nucleotides outside the gene matches: 6. CDR1 and CDR2 from the germline V gene are SGHTA and FQGNSA. The CDR3 has 15 residues. The CDR3 spells CASSWGQKTQETQYF. CDR3 bases: TGTGCCAGCAGCTGGGGACAGAAGACCCAAGAGACCCAGTACTTC.

This sequence joins TRBV28 and TRBJ1-2, with D possibly matching TRBD1 (5 bases). This CDR3 has 12 residues. V was pared by 7 bases and J by 3 bases, with 9 bases between. The germline V gene encodes CDR1 MDHEN and CDR2 SYDVKM. The CDR3 region has the DNA TGTGCCAGCAACACAGGCGACTATGGCTACACCTTC. It translates to CASNTGDYGYTF.

The V gene is TRBV24-1, the J gene TRBJ1-2; D ambiguous. CDR1 and CDR2 from the germline V gene are KGHDR and SFDVKD. Trimming stripped 2 bases from V and 4 bases from J, with 10 bases between. This CDR3 is 14 amino acids long. This CDR3 reads CATSDSTQFYGYTF. DNA for the CDR3: TGTGCCACCAGTGATTCGACACAGTTCTATGGCTACACCTTC.

The chain carries TRBV5-6 and TRBJ2-7; 9 nucleotides agree with TRBD2. J gave up 6 bases and V 3 bases, and 10 bases lay outside the gene matches. Per the germline V gene, CDR1 is SGHDT and CDR2 is YYEEEE. This CDR3 is built from 15 residues. The CDR3 DNA reads TGTGCCAGCAGCTCGGATAGCGGGAGATCGGGCGAGCAGTACTTC. It specifies CASSSDSGRSGEQYF.

A few counts support this clone. The V and J genes are TRBV27 and TRBJ1-2; D is unresolved. V dropped 2 bases and J dropped 3 bases, with 10 bases sitting between them. This CDR3 spans 14 amino acids. Per germline, CDR1 MNHEY and CDR2 SMNVEV (reference sequence). CDR3 sequence reads: CASSLRGPHYGYTF. The CDR3 bases are TGTGCCAGCAGTTTAAGAGGGCCCCACTATGGCTACACCTTC.

The genes are TRBV11-3 and TRBJ2-7, with a possible D match to TRBD2 (5 bases). Germline CDR1 and CDR2: SGHNT and YENEEA. This CDR3 comprises 13 residues. The V end lost 4 bases, the J end lost 5 bases, and 12 bases lay between the germline ends. DNA for the CDR3: TGTGCCAGCAGCTCTTATCGGGGAAACGAGCAGTACTTC. This codes for CASSSYRGNEQYF.

The table lists this clone with a count of one. The chain is built from TRBV5-1 and TRBJ1-1; D is perhaps TRBD1 (5 bases). This CDR3 comprises 17 residues. CDR1 is SGHRS, CDR2 YFSETQ, per germline. Trimming pared 0 bases from V and 0 bases from J, leaving 15 bases between. The CDR3 DNA is TGCGCCAGCAGCTTGGTGTATCGCAGGGATATGAACACTGAAGCTTTCTTT. It specifies CASSLVYRRDMNTEAFF.

The rearrangement links TRBV5-6 to TRBJ1-5, with TRBD1 as a possible D gene (5 bases). Germline assignment: CDR1 SGHDT and CDR2 YYEEEE. Trimming removed 4 bases at V and 4 bases at J, with 15 bases between. This CDR3 has 15 amino acids. CDR3 sequence: CASSPGTGVNQPQHF. The CDR3 DNA is TGTGCCAGCAGCCCCGGGACTGGTGTTAATCAGCCCCAGCATTTT.

The V and J genes are TRBV18 and TRBJ1-4; 10 bases agree with TRBD1. Germline lookup yields CDR1 KGHSH and CDR2 LQKENI. V lost 3 bases and J lost 7; bases outside the gene matches: 5. The CDR3 is 15 residues long. The CDR3 DNA reads TGTGCCAGCTCACCCGGACAGGGGGGACGTGAAAAACTGTTTTTT. Translation: CASSPGQGGREKLFF.

The CDR3 region has the DNA TGTGCCAGCAGCTTCCAGGGGATAAATGAAAAACTGTTTTTT. Its protein is CASSFQGINEKLFF. This chain joins TRBV11-3 and TRBJ1-4, with D possibly TRBD1 on 6 matching bases. The CDR3 spans 14 residues. Trimming shortened V by 3 bases and J by 5 bases, and 10 bases separated the two germline ends. Germline lookup yields CDR1 SGHNT and CDR2 YENEEA.

The rearrangement uses TRBV18 and TRBJ2-5; 10 bases map to TRBD2. Germline V gene data show CDR1 as KGHSH and CDR2 as LQKENI. The CDR3 is made up of 14 amino acids. V was pared by 3 bases and J by 3 bases, with 1 base of the junction left unmatched. The CDR3 loop is CASSPGLAEETQYF. The CDR3 region has the DNA TGTGCCAGCTCACCCGGACTAGCGGAAGAGACCCAGTACTTC.

This clone was counted between two and nine times. The chain recombines TRBV6-1 with TRBJ2-7; D unresolved. The CDR3 totals 13 residues. From germline, CDR1 is MNHNS and CDR2 SASEGT. V lost 0 bases to trimming and J lost 2 bases, with 5 bases between them. CDR3 in DNA: TGTGCCAGCAGTGAAGCCCTCCCCTACGAGCAGTACTTC. Protein sequence: CASSEALPYEQYF.

This chain joins TRBV25-1 and TRBJ1-5; TRBD1 aligns across 7 bases. The germline CDR1 and CDR2 sequences are MGHDK and SYGVNS. The V segment lost 6 bases and the J segment 3 bases; nucleotides outside the gene matches: 2. The CDR3 contains 13 residues. DNA for the CDR3: TGTGCCAGCAGGGGACAGAACAATCAGCCCCAGCATTTT. This gives the protein CASRGQNNQPQHF.

The chain combines TRBV13 with TRBJ2-1; 8 bases fit TRBD2. The CDR3 has 16 residues. The germline CDR1 and CDR2 sequences are PRHDT and FYEKMQ (reference sequence). V was pared by 1 base and J by 0 bases, with 2 bases of the junction left unmatched. The CDR3 region is CASSLVAGGSYNEQFF. The DNA for the CDR3 is TGTGCCAGCAGCTTAGTTGCGGGGGGCTCCTACAATGAGCAGTTCTTC.

The chain uses TRBV6-2 or TRBV6-3 and TRBJ1-1; unclear D gene. The CDR3 extends over 13 amino acids. Trimming removed 4 bases from V and 0 bases from J, with 6 bases in between. Germline CDR1 is MNHEY and CDR2 is SVGEGT. CDR3: CASSFQLNTEAFF. CDR3 DNA: TGTGCCAGCAGTTTCCAGTTGAACACTGAAGCTTTCTTT.

The chain combines TRBV24-1 with TRBJ1-3; D perhaps matches TRBD1 (5 bases). The CDR3 sequence is 14 residues long. Trimming cost V 3 bases and J 8 bases, with 13 bases left between them. Germline V CDR1 and CDR2: KGHDR, SFDVKD. The CDR3 coding sequence is TGTGCCACCAGTGATGGGGCCGACGCAGACACCATATATTTT. Amino acid sequence: CATSDGADADTIYF.

This clone occurred once. This chain joins TRBV24-1 and TRBJ2-2; D might be TRBD2 (5 bases). The germline V gene encodes CDR1 KGHDR and CDR2 SFDVKD. V was shortened by 1 base and J by 5 bases, with 7 bases between the two germline ends. The CDR3 length is 14 residues. CDR3 residues: CATSDFRETGELFF. The CDR3 DNA follows: TGTGCCACCAGTGATTTCCGGGAAACCGGGGAGCTGTTTTTT.

The J gene is TRBJ2-7, the V gene TRBV28; 8 positions agree with TRBD1. Losses at the gene ends were 4 bases for V and 5 bases for J; bases not matched to a gene: 10. CDR3 length: 15 amino acids. CDR1 is MDHEN, CDR2 SYDVKM, per germline. The CDR3 DNA sequence: TGTGCCAGCAGTTCCCCAGGGGGCCCCTCGGACGAGCAGTACTTC. Amino acid sequence: CASSSPGGPSDEQYF.

J is TRBJ2-2 and V is TRBV3-1 (or the pseudogene TRBV3-2), with D hard to call. Germline lookup yields CDR1 LGHDT and CDR2 YNNKEL (reference sequence). The CDR3 spans 16 residues. V was trimmed by 3 bases and J by 6 bases, leaving 17 bases between them. The chain's CDR3 is CASSHPKVMGPGELFF. In DNA, the CDR3 is TGTGCCAGCAGCCACCCCAAGGTGATGGGCCCCGGGGAGCTGTTTTTT.

The chain uses TRBV6-5 and TRBJ1-1; weak D call: TRBD1 (5 bases). In germline, CDR1 is MNHEY, CDR2 SVGAGI. Trimming removed 8 bases at V and 3 bases at J, with 19 bases between. The CDR3 is 15 residues long. This CDR3 reads CASSKTFGGDTEAFF. The CDR3 DNA is TGTGCCAGCTCCAAAACCTTCGGGGGGGACACTGAAGCTTTCTTT.

This rearrangement joins TRBV5-6 to TRBJ2-3; 11 bases agree with TRBD2. The CDR3 is 17 residues long. CDR1 and CDR2 from the germline V gene are SGHDT and YYEEEE. V lost 4 bases, J lost 2 bases, and 9 bases stayed unmatched. CDR3 region: CASSRRGLAAHTDTQYF. The DNA of the CDR3 is TGTGCCAGCAGCAGACGGGGACTAGCGGCTCACACAGATACGCAGTATTTT.

V usage is TRBV9 and J usage is TRBJ2-2, with D possibly being TRBD2 (5 bases). Trimming shortened V by 3 bases and J by 5 bases, and 11 bases separated the two germline ends. This CDR3 spans 14 amino acids. Germline loops: CDR1 SGDLS, CDR2 YYNGEE. DNA for the CDR3: TGTGCCAGCAGCGCCCGGACGGGGACCGGGGAGCTGTTTTTT. Encoded protein: CASSARTGTGELFF.

The rearrangement links TRBV4-2 to TRBJ2-3; TRBD2 agrees at 9 bases. Trimming took 0 bases from V and 4 from J; bases not matched to a gene: 5. The CDR3 contains 16 residues. Germline CDR1 is LGHNA and CDR2 is YNFKEQ. In DNA form, the CDR3 reads TGTGCCAGCAGCCAAGATCGGCGGGGGGGTTCAGATACGCAGTATTTT. It translates to CASSQDRRGGSDTQYF.

This chain links TRBV7-2 with TRBJ2-3; 11 bases line up with TRBD2. This CDR3 contains 15 residues. CDR1 is SGHTA and CDR2 is FQGNSA in the germline V gene. V lost 3 bases and J lost 3; bases outside the gene matches: 2. DNA for the CDR3: TGTGCCAGCAGCTTGGGACTAGCGGAAACAGATACGCAGTATTTT. It is translated as CASSLGLAETDTQYF.

J is TRBJ2-3 and V is TRBV2, with 12 bases identical to TRBD2. V was pared by 10 bases and J by 9 bases, with 14 bases of the junction left unmatched. The CDR3 is 15 residues long. Germline V gene lookup returns CDR1 SNHLY and CDR2 FYNNEI. The CDR3 bases are TGTGCCACAGAAGGAGGACTAGCGGGATCGGGGACGCAGTATTTT. Encoded protein: CATEGGLAGSGTQYF.

V usage is TRBV6-1 and J usage is TRBJ2-2, with TRBD2 identical over 11 bases. After removal of 4 bases from V and 0 bases from J, the junction contained 1 base not matched to a gene. This CDR3 has 16 residues. Germline assignment: CDR1 MNHNS and CDR2 SASEGT. Written as DNA, the CDR3 is TGTGCCAGCAGTGGGGGACTAGCGGCGAACACCGGGGAGCTGTTTTTT. Its translation is CASSGGLAANTGELFF.